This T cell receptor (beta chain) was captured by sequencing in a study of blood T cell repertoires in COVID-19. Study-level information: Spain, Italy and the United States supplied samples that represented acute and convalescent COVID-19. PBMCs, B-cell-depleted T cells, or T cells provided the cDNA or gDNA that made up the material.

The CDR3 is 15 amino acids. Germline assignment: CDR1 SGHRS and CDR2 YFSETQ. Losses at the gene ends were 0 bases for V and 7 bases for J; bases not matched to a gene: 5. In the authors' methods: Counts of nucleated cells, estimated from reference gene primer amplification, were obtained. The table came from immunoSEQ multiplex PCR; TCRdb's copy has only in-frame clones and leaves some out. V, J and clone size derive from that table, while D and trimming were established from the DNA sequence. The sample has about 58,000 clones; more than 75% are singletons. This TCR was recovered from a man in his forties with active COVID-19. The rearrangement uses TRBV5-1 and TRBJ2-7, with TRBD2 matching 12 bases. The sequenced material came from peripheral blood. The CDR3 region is CASSLGLAGAEEQYF. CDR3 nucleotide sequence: TGCGCCAGCAGCTTGGGACTAGCGGGAGCTGAGGAGCAGTACTTC.